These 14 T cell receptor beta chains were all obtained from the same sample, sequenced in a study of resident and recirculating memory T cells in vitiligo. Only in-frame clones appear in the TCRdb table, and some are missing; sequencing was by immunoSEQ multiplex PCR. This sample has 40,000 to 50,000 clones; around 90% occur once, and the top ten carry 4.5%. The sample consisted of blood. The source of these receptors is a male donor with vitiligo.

The CDR3 sequence is CASTGPGQDYNEQFF. The CDR3 DNA follows: TGTGCCAGCACCGGACCGGGACAGGACTACAATGAGCAGTTCTTC. This chain connects TRBV5-5 to TRBJ2-1, with 8 bases that match TRBD1. V lost 6 bases, J lost 3 bases, and 8 bases stayed unmatched. The CDR3 covers 15 residues. Germline V gene sequence: CDR1 SGHKS, CDR2 YYEKEE (reference sequence).

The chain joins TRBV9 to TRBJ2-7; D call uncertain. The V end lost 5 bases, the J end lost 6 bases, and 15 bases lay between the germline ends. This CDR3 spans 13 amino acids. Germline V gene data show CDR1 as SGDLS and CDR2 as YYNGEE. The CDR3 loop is CASSINPIAEQYF. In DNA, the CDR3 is TGTGCCAGCAGTATAAACCCTATCGCCGAGCAGTACTTC.

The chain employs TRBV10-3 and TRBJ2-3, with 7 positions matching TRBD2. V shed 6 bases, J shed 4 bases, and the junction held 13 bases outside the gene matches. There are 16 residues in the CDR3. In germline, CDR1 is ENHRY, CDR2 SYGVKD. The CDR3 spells CAISRPDLRGADTQYF. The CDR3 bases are TGTGCCATCAGCCGCCCGGACCTTCGGGGGGCAGATACGCAGTATTTT.

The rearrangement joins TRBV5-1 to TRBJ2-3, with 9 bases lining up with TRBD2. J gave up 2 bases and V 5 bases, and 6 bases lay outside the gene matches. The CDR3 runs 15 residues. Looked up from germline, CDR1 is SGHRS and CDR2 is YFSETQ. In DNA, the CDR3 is TGCGCCAGCAGTGAAGGCGGGGGGGACACAGATACGCAGTATTTT. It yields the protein CASSEGGGDTDTQYF.

CDR3 residues: CAIWTWGYGYTF. CDR3 in DNA: TGTGCCATCTGGACTTGGGGCTATGGCTACACCTTC. This rearrangement joins TRBV10-3 to TRBJ1-2; D is undetermined. The CDR3 consists of 12 residues. CDR1 is ENHRY and CDR2 is SYGVKD in the germline V gene. Trimming pared 8 bases from V and 4 bases from J, leaving 11 bases between.

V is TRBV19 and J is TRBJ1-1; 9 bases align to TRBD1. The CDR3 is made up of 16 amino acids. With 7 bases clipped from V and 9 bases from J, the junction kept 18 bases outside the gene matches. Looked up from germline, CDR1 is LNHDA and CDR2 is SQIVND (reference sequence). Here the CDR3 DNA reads TGTGCCAGTACCCTCGGTGCCGGGACAGGGCGTTCCCAAGCTTTCTTT. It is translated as CASTLGAGTGRSQAFF.

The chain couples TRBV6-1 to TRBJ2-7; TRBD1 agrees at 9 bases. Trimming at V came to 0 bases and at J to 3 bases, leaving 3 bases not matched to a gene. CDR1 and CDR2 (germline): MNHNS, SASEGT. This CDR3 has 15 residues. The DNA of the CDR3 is TGTGCCAGCAGTGAAGCAGGGACAGGGATCTACGAGCAGTACTTC. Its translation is CASSEAGTGIYEQYF.

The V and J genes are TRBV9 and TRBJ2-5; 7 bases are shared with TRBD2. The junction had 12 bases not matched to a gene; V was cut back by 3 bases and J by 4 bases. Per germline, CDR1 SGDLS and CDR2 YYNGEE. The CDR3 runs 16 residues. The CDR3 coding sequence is TGTGCCAGCAGCGAGGGGACTACGGCGGGAACAGAGACCCAGTACTTC. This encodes CASSEGTTAGTETQYF.

The CDR3 DNA follows: TGTGCCAGCAGTGTTCCAGAATCCGCTCTGGCAACTAATGAAAAACTGTTTTTT. This gives the protein CASSVPESALATNEKLFF. The V call is TRBV2, the J call TRBJ1-4, with D hard to call. The CDR3 is made up of 18 amino acids. V lost 4 bases and J 0 bases, leaving 18 bases between the germline ends. Germline CDR1 and CDR2: SNHLY and FYNNEI. Based on the CDR3 plus reference TRBV2 and TRBJ1-4, the full variable domain is EPEVTQTPSHQVTQMGQEVILRCVPISNHLYFYWYRQILGQKVEFLVSFYNNEISEKSEIFDDQFSVERPDGSNFTLKIRSTKLEDSAMYFCASSVPESALATNEKLFFGSGTQLSVL.

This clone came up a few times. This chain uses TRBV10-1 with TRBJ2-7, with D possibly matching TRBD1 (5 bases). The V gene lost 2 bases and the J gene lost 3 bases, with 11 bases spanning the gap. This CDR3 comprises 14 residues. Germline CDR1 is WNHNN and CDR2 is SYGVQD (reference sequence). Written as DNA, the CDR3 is TGCGCCAGCAGTGAGGGAACAGGTTACTACGAGCAGTACTTC. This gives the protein CASSEGTGYYEQYF.

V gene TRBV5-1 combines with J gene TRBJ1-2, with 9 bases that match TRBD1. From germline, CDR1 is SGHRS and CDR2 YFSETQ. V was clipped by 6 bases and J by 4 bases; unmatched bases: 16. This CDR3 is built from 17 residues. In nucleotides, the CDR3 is TGCGCCAGCACCAATTCCCCCCCGGGACAGGGATTCTATGGCTACACCTTC. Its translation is CASTNSPPGQGFYGYTF.

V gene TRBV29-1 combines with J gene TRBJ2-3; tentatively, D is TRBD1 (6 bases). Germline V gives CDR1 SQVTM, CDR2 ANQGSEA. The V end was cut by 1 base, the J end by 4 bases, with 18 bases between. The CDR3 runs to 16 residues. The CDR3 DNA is TGCAGCGTTGAAGGTGCAGGGACAATCAGCCCAGATACGCAGTATTTT. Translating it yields CSVEGAGTISPDTQYF.

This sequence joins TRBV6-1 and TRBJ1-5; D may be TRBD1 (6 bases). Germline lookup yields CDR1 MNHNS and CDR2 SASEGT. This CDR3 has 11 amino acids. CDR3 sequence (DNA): TGTGGGGCAGGGGTGGGTCAGCCCCAGCATTTT. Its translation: CGAGVGQPQHF.

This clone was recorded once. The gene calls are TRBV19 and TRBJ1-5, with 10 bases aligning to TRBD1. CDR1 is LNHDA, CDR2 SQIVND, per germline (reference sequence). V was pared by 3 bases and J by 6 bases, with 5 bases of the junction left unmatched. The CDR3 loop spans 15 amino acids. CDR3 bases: TGTGCCAGTAGTATTAAAGGACAGGGGGTTCAGCCCCAGCATTTT. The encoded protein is CASSIKGQGVQPQHF. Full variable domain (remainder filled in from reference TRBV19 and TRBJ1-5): DGGITQSPKYLFRKEGQNVTLSCEQNLNHDAMYWYRQDPGQGLRLIYYSQIVNDFQKGDIAEGYSVSREKKESFPLTVTSAQKNPTAFYLCASSIKGQGVQPQHFGDGTRLSIL.